The 4 T cell receptor beta chains below were found in one sample sequenced in a study of blood T cell repertoires in COVID-19. TCRdb's table, derived via immunoSEQ multiplex PCR, lists solely in-frame clones and lacks some. Of more than 300,000 clones listed, roughly nine tenths were seen once; the top ten hold less than 20%. The sequencing input was PBMCs or T cells enriched from blood (not recorded which). The receptor set was obtained from a woman between 25 and 40 years old who had recovered from COVID-19.

This rearrangement joins TRBV5-5 to TRBJ1-3, with D hard to call. V lost 3 bases and J 2 bases, leaving 9 bases between the germline ends. The CDR3 consists of 14 residues. Germline lookup yields CDR1 SGHKS and CDR2 YYEKEE (reference sequence). CDR3 loop: CASSSSLAGNTIYF. Here the CDR3 DNA reads TGTGCCAGCAGCTCGAGTCTCGCTGGAAACACCATATATTTT.

V and J are TRBV5-1 and TRBJ1-1, with 7 bases lining up with TRBD1. CDR1 SGHRS and CDR2 YFSETQ come from the germline V gene. The CDR3 covers 14 residues. Losses at the gene ends were 4 bases for V and 1 base for J; bases not matched to a gene: 4. In DNA, the CDR3 is TGCGCCAGCAGCAAGGGACAGCAGAACACTGAAGCTTTCTTT. Amino acids: CASSKGQQNTEAFF.

This chain joins TRBV28 and TRBJ1-2, with D tentatively TRBD1 (5 bases). Germline V gene sequence: CDR1 MDHEN, CDR2 SYDVKM. This CDR3 is 13 amino acids long. V lost 3 bases and J 4 bases, leaving 9 bases between the germline ends. Here the CDR3 reads CASSLMGGYGYTF. The CDR3 nucleotides are TGTGCCAGCAGTTTGATGGGGGGCTATGGCTACACCTTC.

CDR3 region: CASSQVSLAGTVSMNTEAFF. CDR3 DNA sequence: TGCGCCAGCAGCCAGGTTTCGTTGGCCGGGACAGTATCCATGAACACTGAAGCTTTCTTT. The rearrangement uses TRBV4-3 and TRBJ1-1, with 7 bases aligning to TRBD1. The junction had 19 bases not matched to a gene; V was cut back by 3 bases and J by 0 bases. This CDR3 is 20 amino acids long. Germline-derived CDR1 and CDR2 are LGHNA and YSLEER.